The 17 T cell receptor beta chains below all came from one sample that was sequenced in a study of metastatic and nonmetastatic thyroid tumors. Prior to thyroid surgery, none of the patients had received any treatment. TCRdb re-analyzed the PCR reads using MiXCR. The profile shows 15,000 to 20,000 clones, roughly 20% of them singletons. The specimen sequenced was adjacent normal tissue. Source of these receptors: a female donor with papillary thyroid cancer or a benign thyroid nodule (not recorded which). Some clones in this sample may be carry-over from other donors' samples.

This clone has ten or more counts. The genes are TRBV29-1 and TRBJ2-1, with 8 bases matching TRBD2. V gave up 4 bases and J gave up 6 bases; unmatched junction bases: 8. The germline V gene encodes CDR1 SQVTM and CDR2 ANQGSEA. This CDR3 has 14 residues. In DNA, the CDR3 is TGCAGCGTTGTACAGCGGGAGATGATCAATGAGCAGTTCTTC. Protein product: CSVVQREMINEQFF.

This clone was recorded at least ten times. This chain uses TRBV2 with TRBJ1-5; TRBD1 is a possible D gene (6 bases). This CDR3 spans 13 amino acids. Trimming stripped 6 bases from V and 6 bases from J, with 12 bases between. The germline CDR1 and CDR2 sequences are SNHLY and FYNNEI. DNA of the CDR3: TGTGCCAGCAGGGATGGGGGGCCTCAGCCCCAGCATTTT. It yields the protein CASRDGGPQPQHF.

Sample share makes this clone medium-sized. DNA for the CDR3: TGTGCCAGCAGGACACTTTCGAACACCGGGGAGCTGTTTTTT. Amino acid sequence: CASRTLSNTGELFF. The rearrangement joins TRBV2 to TRBJ2-2; D is ambiguous. Trimming took 6 bases from V and 0 from J, leaving 8 bases between them. The CDR3 covers 14 residues. Germline CDR1 SNHLY, CDR2 FYNNEI.

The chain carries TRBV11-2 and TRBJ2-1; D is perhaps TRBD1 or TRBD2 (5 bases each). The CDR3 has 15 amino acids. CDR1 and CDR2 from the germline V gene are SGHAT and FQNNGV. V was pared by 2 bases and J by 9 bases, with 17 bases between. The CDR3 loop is CASSLSKGRTSEQFF. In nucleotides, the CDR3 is TGTGCCAGCAGCTTATCTAAGGGACGCACAAGTGAGCAGTTCTTC.

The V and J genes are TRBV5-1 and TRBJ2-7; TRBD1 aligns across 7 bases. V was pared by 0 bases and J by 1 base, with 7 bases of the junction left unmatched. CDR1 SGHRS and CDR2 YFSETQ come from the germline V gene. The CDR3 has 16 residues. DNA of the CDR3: TGCGCCAGCAGCTTGGCGGACAGGCCTTATTCCTACGAGCAGTACTTC. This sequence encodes CASSLADRPYSYEQYF.

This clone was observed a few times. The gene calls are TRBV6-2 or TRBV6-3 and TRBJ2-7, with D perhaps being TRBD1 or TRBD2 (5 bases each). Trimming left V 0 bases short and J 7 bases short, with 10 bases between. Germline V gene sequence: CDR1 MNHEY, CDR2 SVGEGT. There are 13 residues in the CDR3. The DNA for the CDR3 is TGTGCCAGCAGTTACTCTTCGGGGCGGGAGCAGTACTTC. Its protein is CASSYSSGREQYF.

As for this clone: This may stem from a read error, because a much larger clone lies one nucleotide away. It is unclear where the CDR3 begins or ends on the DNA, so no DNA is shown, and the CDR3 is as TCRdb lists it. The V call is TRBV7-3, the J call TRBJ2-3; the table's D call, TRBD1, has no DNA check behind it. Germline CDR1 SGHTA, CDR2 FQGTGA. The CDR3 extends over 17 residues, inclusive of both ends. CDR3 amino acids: CASSLKVGQGSTDTQYF.

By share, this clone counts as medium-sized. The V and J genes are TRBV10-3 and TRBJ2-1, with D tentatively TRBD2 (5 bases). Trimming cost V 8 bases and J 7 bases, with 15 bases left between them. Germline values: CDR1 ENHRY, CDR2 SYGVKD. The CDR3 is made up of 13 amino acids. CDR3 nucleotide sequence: TGTGCCATCGCCGGCGAAGGAGGTAATGAGCAGTTCTTC. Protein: CAIAGEGGNEQFF.

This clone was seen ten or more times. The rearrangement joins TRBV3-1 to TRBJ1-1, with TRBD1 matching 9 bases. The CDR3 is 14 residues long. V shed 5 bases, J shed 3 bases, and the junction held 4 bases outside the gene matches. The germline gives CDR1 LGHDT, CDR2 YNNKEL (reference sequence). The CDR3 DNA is TGTGCCAGCAGCAACCGGGACAGGGACACTGAAGCTTTCTTT. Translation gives CASSNRDRDTEAFF.

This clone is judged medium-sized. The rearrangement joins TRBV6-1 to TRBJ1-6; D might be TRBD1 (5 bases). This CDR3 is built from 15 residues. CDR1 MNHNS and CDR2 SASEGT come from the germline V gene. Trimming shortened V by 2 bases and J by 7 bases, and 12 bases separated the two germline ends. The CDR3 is CASSELSGPNSPLHF. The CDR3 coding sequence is TGTGCCAGCAGTGAATTGTCAGGGCCCAATTCACCCCTCCACTTT.

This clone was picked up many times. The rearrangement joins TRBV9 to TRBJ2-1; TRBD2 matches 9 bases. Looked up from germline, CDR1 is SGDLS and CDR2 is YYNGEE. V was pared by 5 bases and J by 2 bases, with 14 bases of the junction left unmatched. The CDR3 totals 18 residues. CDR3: CASSTSMTSGPTYNEQFF. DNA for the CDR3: TGTGCCAGCAGTACATCAATGACTAGCGGACCAACCTACAATGAGCAGTTCTTC.

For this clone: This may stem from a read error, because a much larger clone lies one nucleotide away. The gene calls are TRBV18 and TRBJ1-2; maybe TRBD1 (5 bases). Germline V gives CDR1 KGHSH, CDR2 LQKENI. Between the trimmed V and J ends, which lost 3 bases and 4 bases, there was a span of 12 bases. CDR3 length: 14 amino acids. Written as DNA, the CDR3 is TGTGCCAGCTCACCCCTAGGGGCCCTCTATGGCTACACCTTC. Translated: CASSPLGALYGYTF.

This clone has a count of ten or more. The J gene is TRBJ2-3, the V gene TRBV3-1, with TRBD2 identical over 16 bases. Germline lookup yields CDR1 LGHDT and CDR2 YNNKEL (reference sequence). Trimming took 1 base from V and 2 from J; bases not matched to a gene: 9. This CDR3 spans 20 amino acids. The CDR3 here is CASSQAVPGLAGGPTDTQYF. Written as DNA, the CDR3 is TGTGCCAGCAGCCAAGCCGTCCCGGGACTAGCGGGAGGGCCCACAGATACGCAGTATTTT.

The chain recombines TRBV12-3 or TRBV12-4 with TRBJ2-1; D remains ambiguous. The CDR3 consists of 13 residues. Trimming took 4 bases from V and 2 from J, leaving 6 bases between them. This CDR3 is CASSSSTYNEQFF. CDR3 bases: TGTGCCAGCAGTTCTAGTACCTACAATGAGCAGTTCTTC.

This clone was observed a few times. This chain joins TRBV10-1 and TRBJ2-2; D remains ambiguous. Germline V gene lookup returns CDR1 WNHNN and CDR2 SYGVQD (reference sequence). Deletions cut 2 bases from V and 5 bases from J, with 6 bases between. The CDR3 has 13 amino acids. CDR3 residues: CASSEGLTGELFF. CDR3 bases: TGCGCCAGCAGTGAGGGGTTGACCGGGGAGCTGTTTTTT.

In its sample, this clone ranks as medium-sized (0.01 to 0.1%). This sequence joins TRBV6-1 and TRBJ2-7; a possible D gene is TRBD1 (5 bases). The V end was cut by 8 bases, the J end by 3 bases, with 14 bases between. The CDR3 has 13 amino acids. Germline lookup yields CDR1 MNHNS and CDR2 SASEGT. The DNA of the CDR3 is TGTGCCAGCTTGGGCACAGGAAACTACGAGCAGTACTTC. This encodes CASLGTGNYEQYF.

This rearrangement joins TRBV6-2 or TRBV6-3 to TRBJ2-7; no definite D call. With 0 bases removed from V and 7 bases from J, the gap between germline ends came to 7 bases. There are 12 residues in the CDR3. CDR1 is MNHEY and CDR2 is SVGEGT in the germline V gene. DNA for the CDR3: TGTGCCAGCAGTTACTCCGCTGTGGAGCAGTACTTC. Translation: CASSYSAVEQYF.